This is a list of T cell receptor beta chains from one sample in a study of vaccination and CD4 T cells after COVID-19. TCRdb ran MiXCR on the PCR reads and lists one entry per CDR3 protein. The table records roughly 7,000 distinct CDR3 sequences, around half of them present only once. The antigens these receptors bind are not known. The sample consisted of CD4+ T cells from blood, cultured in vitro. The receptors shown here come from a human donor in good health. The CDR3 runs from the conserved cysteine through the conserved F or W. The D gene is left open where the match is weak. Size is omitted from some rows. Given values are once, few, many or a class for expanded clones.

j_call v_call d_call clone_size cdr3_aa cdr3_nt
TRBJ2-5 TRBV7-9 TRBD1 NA CASSPPRGKEIETQYF TGTGCCAGCAGCCCCCCCAGGGGGAAGGAGATAGAGACCCAGTACTTC
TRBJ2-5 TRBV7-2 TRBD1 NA CASSLNPGGETQYF TGTGCCAGCAGCTTAAATCCAGGGGGCGAGACCCAGTACTTC
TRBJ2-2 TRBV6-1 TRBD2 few CASRSSSGRSTGELFF TGTGCCAGCAGGTCGTCTAGCGGGAGGTCGACCGGGGAGCTGTTTTTT
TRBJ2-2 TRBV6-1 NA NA CASSARGQGNTGELFF TGTGCCAGCAGTGCTCGTGGGCAGGGCAACACCGGGGAGCTGTTTTTT
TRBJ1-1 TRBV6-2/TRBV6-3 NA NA CASSYTTLWGGSTEAFF TGTGCCAGCAGTTATACCACGTTATGGGGGGGAAGTACTGAAGCTTTCTTT
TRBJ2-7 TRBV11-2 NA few CASSPESVNYEQYF TGTGCCAGCAGCCCCGAAAGTGTTAACTACGAGCAGTACTTC
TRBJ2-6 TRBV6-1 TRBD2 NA CAITGTRSSGANVLTF TGTGCCATCACCGGGACTAGGAGCTCTGGGGCCAACGTCCTGACTTTC
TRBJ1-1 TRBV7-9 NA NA CASSLEEGWVAFF TGTGCCAGCAGCTTAGAGGAGGGTTGGGTAGCTTTCTTT
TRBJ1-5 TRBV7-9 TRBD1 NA CASSSAGTGVQPQHF TGTGCCAGCAGCTCGGCCGGGACAGGGGTCCAGCCCCAGCATTTT
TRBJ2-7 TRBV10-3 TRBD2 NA CAITAGGSSYEQYF TGTGCCATCACAGCGGGAGGTTCGAGCTACGAGCAGTACTTC
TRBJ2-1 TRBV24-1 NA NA CATSDHRVGAEQFF TGTGCCACCAGTGATCACAGGGTCGGGGCTGAGCAGTTCTTC
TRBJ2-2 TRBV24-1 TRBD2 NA CATSDPGGGKRGELFF TGTGCCACCAGTGATCCGGGCGGGGGAAAGAGGGGGGAGCTGTTTTTT
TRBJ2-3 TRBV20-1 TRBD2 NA CSAISLAGSTDTQYF TGCAGTGCTATATCTTTAGCGGGGAGCACAGATACGCAGTATTTT
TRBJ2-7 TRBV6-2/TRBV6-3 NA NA CASSTGLYEQYF TGTGCCAGCAGTACAGGGCTTTACGAGCAGTACTTC
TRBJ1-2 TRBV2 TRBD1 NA CASRGTGGRIGRTF TGTGCCAGCAGGGGGACAGGGGGCCGTATTGGTCGGACCTTC
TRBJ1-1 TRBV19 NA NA CASSTQKNTEAFF TGTGCCAGTAGTACCCAGAAGAACACTGAAGCTTTCTTT
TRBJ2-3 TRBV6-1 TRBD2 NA CASSRLGTSGRTDTQYF TGTGCCAGCAGTCGCCTAGGGACTAGCGGCCGCACAGATACGCAGTATTTT
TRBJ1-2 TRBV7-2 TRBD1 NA CASSRTSGGNYGYTF TGTGCCAGCAGCCGTACCTCAGGGGGCAACTATGGCTACACCTTC
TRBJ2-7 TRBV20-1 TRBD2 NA CSARDWDLAGGPSYEQYF TGCAGTGCTAGAGACTGGGACTTAGCGGGGGGACCCTCCTACGAGCAGTACTTC
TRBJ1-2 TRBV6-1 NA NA CASGSNYGYTF TGTGCCAGCGGATCTAACTATGGCTACACCTTC
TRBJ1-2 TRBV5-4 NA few CASSLVGAAGYGYTF TGTGCCAGCAGCTTGGTCGGTGCGGCAGGCTATGGCTACACCTTC
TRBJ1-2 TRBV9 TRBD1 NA CASSVGQGEGSGYTF TGTGCCAGCAGCGTAGGACAGGGGGAGGGGTCCGGCTACACCTTC
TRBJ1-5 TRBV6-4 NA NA CASSPRAEAGQPQHF TGTGCCAGCAGTCCCCGGGCCGAGGCAGGTCAGCCCCAGCATTTT
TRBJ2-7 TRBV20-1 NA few CSTITPSSYEQYF TGCAGTACTATAACCCCCAGCTCCTACGAGCAGTACTTC
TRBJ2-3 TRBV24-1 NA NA CATSAGVGDTQYF TGTGCCACCAGTGCGGGTGTGGGGGATACGCAGTATTTT
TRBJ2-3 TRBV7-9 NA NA CASSLRGGAPDTQYF TGTGCCAGCAGCCTCCGGGGCGGGGCCCCCGATACGCAGTATTTT
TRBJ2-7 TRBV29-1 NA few CSAAIGGSSYEQYF TGCAGCGCGGCTATAGGCGGTAGCTCCTACGAGCAGTACTTC
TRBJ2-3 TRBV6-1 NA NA CASRTTGHRADTQYF TGTGCCAGCAGGACAACGGGGCATCGGGCAGATACGCAGTATTTT
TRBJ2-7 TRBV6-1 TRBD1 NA CASSDRDRGVEQYF TGTGCCAGCAGTGACCGGGACAGGGGCGTCGAGCAGTACTTC
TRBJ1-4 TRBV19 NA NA CASTGEKLFF TGTGCCAGTACGGGGGAAAAACTGTTTTTT
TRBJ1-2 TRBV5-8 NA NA CASSPPNRRSYGYTF TGTGCCAGCAGCCCACCCAACCGACGGAGCTATGGCTACACCTTC
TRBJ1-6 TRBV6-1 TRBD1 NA CASSRQGHNSPLHF TGTGCCAGCAGCCGACAGGGCCACAATTCACCCCTCCACTTT
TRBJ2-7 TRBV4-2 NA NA CASRPALDLYEQYF TGTGCCAGCAGGCCAGCCCTCGACCTCTACGAGCAGTACTTC
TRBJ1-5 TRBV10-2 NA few CASSEGGRDQPQHF TGCGCCAGCAGTGAGGGGGGGCGCGATCAGCCCCAGCATTTT
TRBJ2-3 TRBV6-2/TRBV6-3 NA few CASSYISSGGNTDTQYF TGTGCCAGCAGTTATATCTCGAGCGGTGGGAACACAGATACGCAGTATTTT
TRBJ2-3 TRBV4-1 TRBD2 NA CASSHRTSGGADTQYF TGCGCCAGCAGCCATCGGACTAGCGGGGGGGCAGATACGCAGTATTTT
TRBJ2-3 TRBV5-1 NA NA CASSLVGSGTDTQYF TGCGCCAGCAGCTTGGTAGGGTCGGGCACAGATACGCAGTATTTT
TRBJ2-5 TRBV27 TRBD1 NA CASSNPWDRGRETQYF TGTGCCAGCAGTAACCCCTGGGACAGGGGGCGTGAGACCCAGTACTTC
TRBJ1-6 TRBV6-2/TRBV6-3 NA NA CASSTIHRAVNSPLHF TGTGCCAGCAGCACTATCCACCGGGCCGTCAATTCACCCCTCCACTTT
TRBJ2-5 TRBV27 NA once CASRSGTSTWVAETQYF TGTGCCAGCAGGTCCGGGACATCGACCTGGGTTGCTGAGACCCAGTACTTC
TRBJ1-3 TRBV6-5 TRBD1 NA CASSYPGQGAHGNTIYF TGTGCCAGCAGTTACCCGGGACAGGGGGCCCACGGAAACACCATATATTTT
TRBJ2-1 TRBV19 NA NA CASTRGGGLGDEQFF TGTGCCAGTACCCGTGGGGGGGGCTTGGGTGATGAGCAGTTCTTC
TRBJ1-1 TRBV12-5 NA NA CASGSPGEAFF TGTGCTAGTGGTTCTCCGGGAGAAGCTTTCTTT
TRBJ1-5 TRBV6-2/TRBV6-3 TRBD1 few CASSRLLGQGDNQPQHF TGTGCCAGCAGCCGCCTACTCGGACAGGGCGACAATCAGCCCCAGCATTTT
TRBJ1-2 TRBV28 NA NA CASRRVGYTF TGTGCCAGCAGGCGAGTAGGCTACACCTTC